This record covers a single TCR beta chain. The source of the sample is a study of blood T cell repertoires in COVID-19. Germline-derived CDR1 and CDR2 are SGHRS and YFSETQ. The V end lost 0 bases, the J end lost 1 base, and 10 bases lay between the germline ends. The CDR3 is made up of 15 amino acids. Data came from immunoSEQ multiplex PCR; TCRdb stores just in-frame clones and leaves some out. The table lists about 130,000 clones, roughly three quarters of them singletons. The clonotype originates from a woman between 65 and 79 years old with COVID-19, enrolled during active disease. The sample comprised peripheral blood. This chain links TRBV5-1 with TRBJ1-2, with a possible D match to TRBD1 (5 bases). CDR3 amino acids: CASSLGVGGNYGYTF. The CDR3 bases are TGCGCCAGCAGCTTGGGGGTCGGGGGTAACTATGGCTACACCTTC.